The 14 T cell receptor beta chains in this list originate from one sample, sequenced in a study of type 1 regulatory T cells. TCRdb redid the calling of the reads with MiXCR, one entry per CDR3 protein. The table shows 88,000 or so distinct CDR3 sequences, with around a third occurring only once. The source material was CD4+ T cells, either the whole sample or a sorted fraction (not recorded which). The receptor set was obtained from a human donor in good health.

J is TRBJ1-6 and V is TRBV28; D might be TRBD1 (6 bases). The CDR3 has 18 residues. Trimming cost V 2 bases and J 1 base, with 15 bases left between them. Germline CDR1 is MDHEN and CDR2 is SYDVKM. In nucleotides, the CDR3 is TGTGCCAGCAGTTTAGGCCTTGTAAGGGGGTCCTATAATTCACCCCTCCACTTT. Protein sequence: CASSLGLVRGSYNSPLHF.

This CDR3 is CASSLAGGRGYEQFF. CDR3 in DNA: TGTGCCAGCAGCTTGGCCGGCGGCAGGGGATATGAGCAGTTCTTC. The chain is built from TRBV5-4 and TRBJ2-1; D possibly corresponds to TRBD1 (6 bases). Trimming shortened V by 0 bases and J by 8 bases, and 15 bases separated the two germline ends. The CDR3 contains 15 residues. Germline assignment: CDR1 SGHNT and CDR2 YYREEE (reference sequence). Filled out from reference TRBV5-4 and TRBJ2-1, the complete variable domain reads ETGVTQSPTHLIKTRGQQVTLRCSSQSGHNTVSWYQQALGQGPQFIFQYYREEENGRGNFPPRFSGLQFPNYSSELNVNALELDDSALYLCASSLAGGRGYEQFFGPGTRLTVL.

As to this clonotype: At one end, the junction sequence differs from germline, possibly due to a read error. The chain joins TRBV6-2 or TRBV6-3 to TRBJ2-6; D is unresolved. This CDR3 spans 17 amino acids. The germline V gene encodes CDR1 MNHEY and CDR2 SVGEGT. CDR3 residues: CASTSTASNSVANVLTF. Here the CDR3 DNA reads TGTGCCAGCACCTCGACGGCATCAAATTCTGTGGCCAACGTCCTGACTTTC.

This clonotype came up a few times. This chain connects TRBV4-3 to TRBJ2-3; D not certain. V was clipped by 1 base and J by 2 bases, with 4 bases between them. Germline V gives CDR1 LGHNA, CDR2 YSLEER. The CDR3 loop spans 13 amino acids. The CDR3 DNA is TGCGCCAGCAGCCAAGGTCTCACAGATACGCAGTATTTT. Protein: CASSQGLTDTQYF.

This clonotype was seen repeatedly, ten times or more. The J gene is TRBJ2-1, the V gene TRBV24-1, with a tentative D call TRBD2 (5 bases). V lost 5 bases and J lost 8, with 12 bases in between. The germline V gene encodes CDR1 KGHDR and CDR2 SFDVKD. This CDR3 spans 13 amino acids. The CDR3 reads CATSAWSGDEQFF. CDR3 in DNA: TGTGCCACCAGTGCCTGGAGCGGTGATGAGCAGTTCTTC.

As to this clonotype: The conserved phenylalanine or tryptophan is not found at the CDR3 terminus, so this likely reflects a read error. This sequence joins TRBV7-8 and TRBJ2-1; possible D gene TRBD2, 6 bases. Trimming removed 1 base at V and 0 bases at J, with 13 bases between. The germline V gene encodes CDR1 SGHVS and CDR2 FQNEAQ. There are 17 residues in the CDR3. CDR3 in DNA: TGTGCCAGCAGCTTAGGTCTTGGGAGGACCTCCTACAATGAGCAGTTCCTC. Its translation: CASSLGLGRTSYNEQFL.

CDR3 nucleotides: TGTGCCAGCTCACAACTTCCTTCCGGGACAGATAATTCACCCCTCCACTTT. Translation: CASSQLPSGTDNSPLHF. V is TRBV18 and J is TRBJ1-6, with TRBD1 matching over 7 bases. Germline V gene lookup returns CDR1 KGHSH and CDR2 LQKENI. This CDR3 has 17 residues. V lost 4 bases to trimming and J lost 5 bases; unmatched junction nucleotides: 11.

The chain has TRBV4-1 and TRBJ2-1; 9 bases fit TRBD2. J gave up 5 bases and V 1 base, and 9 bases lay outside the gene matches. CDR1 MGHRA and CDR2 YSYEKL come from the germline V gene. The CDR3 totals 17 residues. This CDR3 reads CASSQVALAGRNNEQFF. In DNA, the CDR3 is TGCGCCAGCAGCCAAGTGGCCCTAGCGGGGAGAAACAATGAGCAGTTCTTC.

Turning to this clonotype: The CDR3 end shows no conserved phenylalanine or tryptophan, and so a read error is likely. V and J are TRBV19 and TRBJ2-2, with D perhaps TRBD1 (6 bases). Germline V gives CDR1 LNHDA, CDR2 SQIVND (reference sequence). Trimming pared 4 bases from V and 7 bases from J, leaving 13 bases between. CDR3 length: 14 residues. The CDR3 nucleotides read TGTGCCAGTAGTAGCACAGGGATTGGCGGGGAGCTGTTTTCT. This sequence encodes CASSSTGIGGELFS.

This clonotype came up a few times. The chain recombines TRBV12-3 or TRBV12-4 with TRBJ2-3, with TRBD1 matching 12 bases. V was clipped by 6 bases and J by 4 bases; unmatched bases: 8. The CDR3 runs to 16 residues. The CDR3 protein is CASRFGTGGTADTQYF. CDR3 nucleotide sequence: TGTGCCAGCAGGTTTGGGACAGGGGGCACGGCAGATACGCAGTATTTT.

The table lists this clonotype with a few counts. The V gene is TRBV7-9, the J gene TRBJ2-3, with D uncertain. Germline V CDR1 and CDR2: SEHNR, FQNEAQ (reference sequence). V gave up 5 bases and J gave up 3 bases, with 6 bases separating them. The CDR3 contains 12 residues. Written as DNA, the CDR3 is TGTGCCAGCAGCATCGAAACAGATACGCAGTATTTT. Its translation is CASSIETDTQYF. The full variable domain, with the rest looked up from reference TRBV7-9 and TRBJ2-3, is DTGVSQNPRHKITKRGQNVTFRCDPISEHNRLYWYRQTLGQGPEFLTYFQNEAQLEKSRLLSDRFSAERPKGSFSTLEIQRTEQGDSAMYLCASSIETDTQYFGPGTRLTVL.

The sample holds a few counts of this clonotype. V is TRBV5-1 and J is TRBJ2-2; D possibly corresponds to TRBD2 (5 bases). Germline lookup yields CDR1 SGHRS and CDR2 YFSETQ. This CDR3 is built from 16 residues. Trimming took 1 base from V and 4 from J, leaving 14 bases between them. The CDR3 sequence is CASSLIPGIGTGELFF. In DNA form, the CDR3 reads TGCGCCAGCAGCTTGATTCCGGGGATTGGCACCGGGGAGCTGTTTTTT.

The CDR3 spells CASSLTPGELFF. In DNA, the CDR3 is TGTGCCAGCAGCTTAACCCCCGGGGAGCTGTTTTTT. The V call is TRBV7-9, the J call TRBJ2-2; no clear D. The V end lost 2 bases, the J end lost 6 bases, and 4 bases lay between the germline ends. CDR3 length equals 12 residues. Germline V gene lookup returns CDR1 SEHNR and CDR2 FQNEAQ (reference sequence).

The CDR3 protein is CASSRRGETLAGELFF. The CDR3 region has the DNA TGTGCCAGCAGCCGGCGAGGAGAAACCCTCGCCGGGGAGCTGTTTTTT. The chain combines TRBV7-9 with TRBJ2-2, with D hard to call. Deletions cut 5 bases from V and 6 bases from J, with 19 bases between. From germline, CDR1 is SEHNR and CDR2 FQNEAQ (reference sequence). The length of the CDR3 is 16 residues.